The present T cell receptor beta chain was sequenced within a study of tumor and adjacent non-tumor tissue in lung cancer. Turning to the study itself: Stage I to III disease affected 10 men and roughly 5 women aged about 30 to 85. Samples averaged roughly 4.3 million productive TCRbeta reads each.

This clonotype counts as medium-sized (0.01 to 0.1%). The CDR3 is made up of 15 amino acids. V was cut by 5 bases and J by 1 base, with 14 bases left in between. From germline, CDR1 is SGHNT and CDR2 YENEEA. No cell sorting was done before RNA was extracted from the tissue. More than 3 cm separated this lung sample from the edge of the tumor. Donors were chemotherapy-naive, newly diagnosed lung cancer surgical patients in China, August–late 2014. TCRbeta libraries were built with three rounds of nested PCR, modified from ARM-PCR. One entry per CDR3 protein results from TCRdb running MiXCR on the multiplex PCR reads. The sample yields fewer than 100,000 distinct CDR3 sequences, more than 75% seen once.

Specimen: distant non-tumor lung tissue. The receptor was derived from a woman between 50 and 59 years old with non-small cell lung cancer. The chain combines TRBV11-3 with TRBJ1-1; a weak D match, TRBD1 (5 bases). The chain's CDR3 is CASSQPDIGNTEAFF. CDR3 in DNA: TGTGCCAGCAGCCAACCGGACATCGGGAACACTGAAGCTTTCTTT.